Below are 14 T cell receptor beta chains sequenced from a single sample in a study of Graves' ophthalmopathy and Graves' hyperthyroidism. RNA transcripts served as template for amplifying TCR beta CDR3 sequences. RT-PCR in the first round used HTBI primers; a second-round multiplex PCR followed. TCRdb ran MiXCR on the multiplex PCR reads and lists one entry per CDR3 protein. The table lists more than 1,000,000 distinct CDR3 sequences, less than 45% of them singletons, with around 10% in the top ten. Sequenced: peripheral blood or thyroid tissue (not recorded which). Source of these receptors: an adult man with Graves' hyperthyroidism.

This clonotype turned up a few times. This rearrangement joins TRBV19 to TRBJ2-7, with 11 bases lining up with TRBD1. The CDR3 is 15 amino acids. V trimming: 5 bases; J trimming: 3 bases; junction bases outside the gene matches: 6. CDR1 LNHDA and CDR2 SQIVND come from the germline V gene (reference sequence). In nucleotides, the CDR3 is TGTGCCAGTAGTGACCGGGACAGGGGGGACTACGAGCAGTACTTC. Translating it yields CASSDRDRGDYEQYF. Together with reference TRBV19 and TRBJ2-7, the CDR3 gives the full variable domain: DGGITQSPKYLFRKEGQNVTLSCEQNLNHDAMYWYRQDPGQGLRLIYYSQIVNDFQKGDIAEGYSVSREKKESFPLTVTSAQKNPTAFYLCASSDRDRGDYEQYFGPGTRLTVT.

This clonotype came up many times. This chain uses TRBV7-3 with TRBJ2-2, with no clear D. The V end was cut by 2 bases, the J end by 3 bases, with 4 bases between. Germline-derived CDR1 and CDR2 are SGHTA and FQGTGA. This CDR3 is built from 13 residues. As DNA, the CDR3 is TGTGCCAGCAGCTTACTAGACACCGGGGAGCTGTTTTTT. Protein: CASSLLDTGELFF.

The chain is built from TRBV9 and TRBJ2-5, with D perhaps given as TRBD1 or TRBD2 (6 bases each). Germline loops: CDR1 SGDLS, CDR2 YYNGEE. Trimming shortened V by 4 bases and J by 3 bases, and 25 bases separated the two germline ends. The CDR3 covers 18 residues. The CDR3 region is CASSRGWGLAVPEETQYF. In DNA, the CDR3 is TGTGCCAGCAGCAGGGGGTGGGGACTCGCGGTGCCCGAAGAGACCCAGTACTTC.

V usage is TRBV2 and J usage is TRBJ2-2, with TRBD2 matching over 9 bases. Trimming removed 2 bases from V and 4 bases from J; junction bases left unmatched: 8. CDR1 SNHLY and CDR2 FYNNEI come from the germline V gene. The CDR3 runs 17 residues. The CDR3 DNA reads TGTGCCAGCAGTGAATCCGGGCTAGCGGGAAGCACCGGGGAGCTGTTTTTT. This sequence encodes CASSESGLAGSTGELFF.

This clonotype was counted between two and nine times. The chain employs TRBV4-2 and TRBJ2-7; tentatively, D is TRBD1 (7 bases). The CDR3 runs to 15 residues. CDR1 and CDR2 from the germline V gene are LGHNA and YNFKEQ. The ends were cut back, 1 base at V and 3 bases at J, with 13 bases in the middle. Written as DNA, the CDR3 is TGTGCCAGCAGCCAAGGGGAGGCAGGGGGCTACGAGCAGTACTTC. Translation: CASSQGEAGGYEQYF.

The chain uses TRBV20-1 and TRBJ1-2; D possibly corresponds to TRBD1 (6 bases). Germline-derived CDR1 and CDR2 are DFQATT and SNEGSKA (reference sequence). The length of the CDR3 is 16 residues. Trimming took off 6 bases at V and 8 bases at J, with 28 bases between the two ends. The CDR3 nucleotides are TGCAGTGCCCAAATGGGGGGGGACAAGGGGTTCTGGGGCTACACCTTC. Translated: CSAQMGGDKGFWGYTF.

The chain uses TRBV9 and TRBJ1-5; D is unclear. CDR3 length equals 15 residues. Trimming left V 1 base short and J 3 bases short, with 11 bases between. Germline assignment: CDR1 SGDLS and CDR2 YYNGEE. The CDR3 nucleotides read TGTGCCAGCAGCGTAACAGACGGAAACAATCAGCCCCAGCATTTT. It encodes CASSVTDGNNQPQHF.

This sequence joins TRBV19 and TRBJ1-2, with 7 bases lining up with TRBD1. The germline CDR1 and CDR2 sequences are LNHDA and SQIVND (reference sequence). V was clipped by 4 bases and J by 6 bases; unmatched bases: 11. CDR3 size: 15 residues. CDR3 bases: TGTGCCAGTAGTACCTACCCTACAGGGGCCCATGGCTACACCTTC. Amino acids: CASSTYPTGAHGYTF.

Concerning this clonotype itself: This may stem from a read error, because a much larger clone lies one nucleotide away. V gene TRBV20-1 combines with J gene TRBJ1-5; TRBD1 might be the D (5 bases). V shed 5 bases and J shed 3 bases, with 14 bases lying between them. The CDR3 sequence is 14 residues long. Germline V gene lookup returns CDR1 DFQATT and CDR2 SNEGSKA (reference sequence). This CDR3 reads CSAGYGDSNQPQHF. CDR3 sequence (DNA): TGCAGTGCTGGGTACGGGGACTCCAATCAGCCCCAGCATTTT.

Comment on this clonotype: At one end the junction does not follow the germline gene, possibly because of a read error. This chain joins TRBV12-3 or TRBV12-4 and TRBJ2-7; D possibly corresponds to TRBD2 (6 bases). CDR3 length equals 12 residues. CDR3 loop: CVSSYPGTAQYF. CDR3 coding DNA: TGTGTCAGCAGTTACCCTGGGACTGCGCAGTACTTC.

This clonotype was seen once. A read error is possible here, since a much larger clone lies one base away. The V gene is TRBV19, the J gene TRBJ2-2; D possibly uses TRBD1 or TRBD2 (5 bases each). The CDR3 extends over 15 amino acids. In germline, CDR1 is LNHDA, CDR2 SQIVND (reference sequence). The DNA of the CDR3 is TGTGCCAGTAGCGGCCAGGACATCAACGCCGGGGAGCTGTGTTTT. Encoded protein: CASSGQDINAGELCF. The full variable domain, completed using reference TRBV19 and TRBJ2-2, is DGGITQSPKYLFRKEGQNVTLSCEQNLNHDAMYWYRQDPGQGLRLIYYSQIVNDFQKGDIAEGYSVSREKKESFPLTVTSAQKNPTAFYLCASSGQDINAGELCFGEGSRLTVL.

Comments on this clonotype: Relative to the germline gene, one junction end is altered; a read error may explain this. This sequence joins TRBV10-3 and TRBJ1-2, with TRBD1 matching over 7 bases. The CDR3 totals 15 residues. CDR1 and CDR2 (germline): ENHRY, SYGVKD. In DNA, the CDR3 is TGTGCCAGCAGTTACTTTACAGGGGAGAACTATGGCTACACCTTC. It is translated as CASSYFTGENYGYTF.

The chain recombines TRBV20-1 with TRBJ2-7; perhaps TRBD1 as D (5 bases). The V gene lost 3 bases and the J gene lost 2 bases, with 17 bases spanning the gap. The CDR3 runs to 15 residues. CDR1 and CDR2 (germline): DFQATT, SNEGSKA (reference sequence). The CDR3 coding sequence is TGCAGTGCTAGGGCTGACAGCCGGACCCCCTACGAGCAGTACTTC. The encoded protein is CSARADSRTPYEQYF.

The chain uses TRBV27 and TRBJ1-2; maybe TRBD1 (5 bases). Trimming left V 6 bases short and J 7 bases short, with 15 bases between. The germline CDR1 and CDR2 sequences are MNHEY and SMNVEV (reference sequence). The CDR3 runs to 13 residues. This chain's CDR3 is CASRNSGISGYTF. The CDR3 coding sequence is TGTGCCAGCAGGAATTCAGGGATTAGTGGCTACACCTTC.